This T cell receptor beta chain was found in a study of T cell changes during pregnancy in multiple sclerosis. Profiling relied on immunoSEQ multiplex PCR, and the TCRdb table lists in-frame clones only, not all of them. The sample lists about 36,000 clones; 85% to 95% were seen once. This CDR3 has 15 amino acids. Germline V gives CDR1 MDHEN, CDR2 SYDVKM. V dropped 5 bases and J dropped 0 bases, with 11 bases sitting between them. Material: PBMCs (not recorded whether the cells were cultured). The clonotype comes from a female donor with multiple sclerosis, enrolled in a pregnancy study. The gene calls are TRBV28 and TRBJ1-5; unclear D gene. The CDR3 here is CASSTRTVSNQPQHF. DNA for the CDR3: TGTGCCAGCAGTACAAGGACGGTTAGCAATCAGCCCCAGCATTTT.